These T cell receptor beta chains were read from a single sample in a study of blood T cell repertoires in COVID-19. Profiling relied on immunoSEQ multiplex PCR, and the TCRdb table lists in-frame clones only, not all of them. The sample shows 150,000 to 200,000 clones, roughly 82% of them seen only once. The sequencing input was PBMCs or T cells enriched from blood (not recorded which). The receptors derive from a man aged 40-49 years who had recovered from COVID-19. Both conserved end residues are part of each CDR3. The D gene is left open where the match is weak. Size values are once, few and many counts, or a class for expanded clones, and some rows have none.

cdr3_aa cdr3_nt clone_size j_call v_call d_call
CASSLRDSPYNEQFF TGTGCCAGCAGCTTAAGGGACAGCCCCTACAATGAGCAGTTCTTC NA TRBJ2-1 TRBV7-8 TRBD1
CASSGGGYYTF TGTGCCAGCAGCGGTGGAGGTTACTACACCTTC NA TRBJ1-2 TRBV9 NA
CASSQIGQGTENEQFF TGTGCCAGCAGCCAAATAGGACAGGGAACGGAGAATGAGCAGTTCTTC NA TRBJ2-1 TRBV28 TRBD1
CASSWWEGADTQYF TGTGCCAGCAGCTGGTGGGAGGGAGCGGATACGCAGTATTTT NA TRBJ2-3 TRBV5-5 TRBD2
CASSRVDRGNIQYF TGTGCCAGCAGCCGGGTGGACAGGGGGAACATTCAGTACTTC NA TRBJ2-4 TRBV11-2 TRBD1
CASSFSSTDTQYF TGTGCCAGCAGCTTCTCTAGCACAGATACGCAGTATTTT NA TRBJ2-3 TRBV7-3 NA
CASSMYGAESSYNEQFF TGTGCCAGTAGTATGTACGGAGCGGAGAGTTCCTACAATGAGCAGTTCTTC NA TRBJ2-1 TRBV19 NA
CASSWASGAYEQYF TGTGCCAGTAGTTGGGCTAGCGGGGCCTACGAGCAGTACTTC NA TRBJ2-7 TRBV19 TRBD2
CASTSTGAGYGYTF TGTGCCAGCACTTCGACAGGGGCGGGATATGGCTACACCTTC NA TRBJ1-2 TRBV9 TRBD1
CASSLGGGYYEQYF TGTGCCAGCAGCTTAGGGGGCGGTTACTACGAGCAGTACTTC NA TRBJ2-7 TRBV11-3 NA
CASSQDSAGDTGELFF TGCGCCAGCAGCCAAGATTCGGCAGGGGACACCGGGGAGCTGTTTTTT once TRBJ2-2 TRBV4-3 NA
CASSQERGLLLGYEQYF TGTGCCAGCAGCCAAGAAAGGGGTCTACTCTTGGGCTACGAGCAGTACTTC NA TRBJ2-7 TRBV4-2 NA
CASSLYGNTEAFF TGTGCCAGCAGCTTATACGGGAACACTGAAGCTTTCTTT NA TRBJ1-1 TRBV7-3 NA
CASATSGSWYEQYF TGTGCCAGCGCCACTAGCGGGAGTTGGTACGAGCAGTACTTC NA TRBJ2-7 TRBV28 TRBD2
CASSTTGTENEKLFF TGTGCCAGCAGTACGACCGGGACAGAGAATGAAAAACTGTTTTTT NA TRBJ1-4 TRBV5-6 TRBD1
CASSFETSGSSVDEQFF TGTGCCAGCAGTTTCGAGACTAGCGGGAGCTCGGTAGATGAGCAGTTCTTC NA TRBJ2-1 TRBV28 TRBD2
CASTARSIYGYTF TGTGCCAGTACTGCGAGGAGCATCTATGGCTACACCTTC NA TRBJ1-2 TRBV19 NA
CASSHRQGGQRDTQYF TGTGCCAGCAGCCATCGACAGGGGGGTCAGAGAGATACGCAGTATTTT NA TRBJ2-3 TRBV13 TRBD1
CASSSSGSNEQFF TGTGCTAGCAGCTCTAGCGGGAGTAATGAGCAGTTCTTC once TRBJ2-1 TRBV7-7 TRBD2
CASSFPGALAKNIQYF TGTGCCAGCAGCTTTCCAGGGGCTTTAGCCAAAAACATTCAGTACTTC NA TRBJ2-4 TRBV11-2 NA
CASSFSVGGELFF TGCGCCAGCAGCTTTAGCGTGGGCGGGGAGCTGTTTTTT NA TRBJ2-2 TRBV5-1 NA
CASSEGGGELFF TGCGCCAGCAGTGAAGGAGGCGGGGAGCTGTTTTTT NA TRBJ2-2 TRBV10-2 NA
CASSDSPRRVHLNTGELFF TGTGCCAGCAGTGACTCCCCCCGGAGGGTACACCTGAACACCGGGGAGCTGTTTTTT NA TRBJ2-2 TRBV6-4 NA
CASSFGEGTEAFF TGTGCCAGCAGCTTCGGTGAGGGTACTGAAGCTTTCTTT NA TRBJ1-1 TRBV12-3/TRBV12-4 NA
CASSQDLGTGAFYGYTF TGTGCCAGCAGCCAAGACCTCGGGACAGGGGCGTTCTATGGCTACACCTTC NA TRBJ1-2 TRBV3-1/TRBV3-2 TRBD1
CASSGSAAGPNYGYTF TGTGCCAGCAGCGGGTCCGCGGCGGGCCCCAACTATGGCTACACCTTC few TRBJ1-2 TRBV9 NA
CATSRIADQPYEQYF TGTGCCACCAGCAGGATAGCGGATCAGCCCTACGAGCAGTACTTC NA TRBJ2-7 TRBV15 NA
CASSLVGGATGELFF TGTGCCAGCAGCTTGGTGGGGGGAGCCACCGGGGAGCTGTTTTTT NA TRBJ2-2 TRBV7-3 NA
CASSIKGQTNSPLHF TGTGCCAGTAGTATTAAGGGACAGACCAATTCACCCCTCCACTTT NA TRBJ1-6 TRBV19 TRBD1
CASQGNTEAFF TGTGCCAGTCAGGGTAACACTGAAGCTTTCTTT NA TRBJ1-1 TRBV2 NA
CASSSGLAGPNTGELFF TGTGCCAGCAGTTCGGGACTAGCCGGGCCGAACACCGGGGAGCTGTTTTTT NA TRBJ2-2 TRBV11-2 TRBD2
CATGGDDEKLFF TGTGCCACCGGGGGGGACGATGAAAAACTGTTTTTT once TRBJ1-4 TRBV11-2 NA
CASSWPELAGVSTGELFF TGCGCCAGCAGCTGGCCCGAACTAGCGGGAGTCAGTACCGGGGAGCTGTTTTTT NA TRBJ2-2 TRBV5-1 TRBD2
CATSGREISGNTIYF TGTGCCACCAGCGGCAGGGAAATCTCTGGAAACACCATATATTTT NA TRBJ1-3 TRBV15 NA
CASSFDRGRDGYTF TGCGCCAGCAGCTTTGACAGGGGGCGCGACGGCTACACCTTC NA TRBJ1-2 TRBV5-1 TRBD1
CASGPRDRAEYF TGTGCTAGTGGCCCCCGGGACAGGGCGGAGTATTTT NA TRBJ2-3 TRBV12-5 TRBD1
CASSRPRGSQYSEQFF TGTGCCAGCAGCCGCCCTAGGGGCTCTCAGTATAGTGAGCAGTTCTTC NA TRBJ2-1 TRBV7-2 NA
CASSRDSSNYGYTF TGTGCCAGCAGTAGGGACAGTTCTAACTATGGCTACACCTTC NA TRBJ1-2 TRBV6-5 TRBD1
CASSGGTAGGNTIYF TGCGCCAGCAGCGGGGGGACAGCGGGCGGAAACACCATATATTTT NA TRBJ1-3 TRBV5-1 TRBD1
CSVSISSEKLFF TGCAGCGTTTCAATTAGTAGTGAAAAACTGTTTTTT NA TRBJ1-4 TRBV29-1 NA
CASSSDRQGSEAFF TGTGCCAGCAGCTCCGATAGACAGGGGAGTGAAGCTTTCTTT few TRBJ1-1 TRBV13 TRBD1
CASSGPGTQRHYEQYF TGTGCCAGCAGTGGACCCGGGACACAAAGACACTACGAGCAGTACTTC NA TRBJ2-7 TRBV27 NA
CASSGTGGLEPQHF TGTGCCAGCTCAGGGACAGGGGGCTTGGAGCCCCAGCATTTT NA TRBJ1-5 TRBV18 TRBD1
CATSREIRDQPQHF TGTGCCACCAGCAGAGAAATACGAGATCAGCCCCAGCATTTT NA TRBJ1-5 TRBV15 NA
CAISADRGGYTF TGTGCCATCAGTGCTGACAGGGGTGGCTACACCTTC few TRBJ1-2 TRBV10-3 TRBD1
CASSSGLAPYNEQFF TGTGCCAGCAGCTCGGGACTAGCGCCCTACAATGAGCAGTTCTTC NA TRBJ2-1 TRBV9 TRBD2
CATSDSRTGGSSPLHF TGTGCCACCAGTGATTCACGGACAGGGGGCAGTTCACCCCTCCACTTT few TRBJ1-6 TRBV24-1 TRBD1
CASSPTTSLNEQFF TGTGCCAGCTCACCGACGACTAGCCTCAATGAGCAGTTCTTC NA TRBJ2-1 TRBV18 TRBD2
CAIRVADTGELFF TGTGCCATCAGGGTTGCGGACACCGGGGAGCTGTTTTTT NA TRBJ2-2 TRBV10-3 NA
CASSLLIQGNTEAFF TGCGCCAGCAGCTTGTTAATCCAGGGGAACACTGAAGCTTTCTTT NA TRBJ1-1 TRBV5-1 NA
CASSPSTPQPQHF TGTGCCAGCAGCCCGAGCACTCCTCAGCCCCAGCATTTT NA TRBJ1-5 TRBV7-9 NA
CARGTGHHEQYF TGTGCCCGGGGGACGGGCCACCACGAGCAGTACTTC NA TRBJ2-7 TRBV4-2 NA
CASSIETGGEAFF TGTGCCAGTAGTATAGAGACAGGGGGCGAGGCTTTCTTT NA TRBJ1-1 TRBV19 TRBD1
CASSKVRTEYGYTF TGTGCCAGCAGCAAAGTCCGGACAGAGTATGGCTACACCTTC NA TRBJ1-2 TRBV21-1 NA
CASSIIEVGNQPQHF TGTGCCAGTAGTATTATCGAGGTGGGCAATCAGCCCCAGCATTTT NA TRBJ1-5 TRBV19 NA
CASSLDRANEQFF TGTGCCAGCAGCTTAGACAGGGCCAATGAGCAGTTCTTC few TRBJ2-1 TRBV7-2 NA
CASSGGDRRGEQYF TGTGCCAGCAGTGGGGGGGACAGGAGAGGCGAGCAGTACTTC few TRBJ2-7 TRBV6-2/TRBV6-3 NA